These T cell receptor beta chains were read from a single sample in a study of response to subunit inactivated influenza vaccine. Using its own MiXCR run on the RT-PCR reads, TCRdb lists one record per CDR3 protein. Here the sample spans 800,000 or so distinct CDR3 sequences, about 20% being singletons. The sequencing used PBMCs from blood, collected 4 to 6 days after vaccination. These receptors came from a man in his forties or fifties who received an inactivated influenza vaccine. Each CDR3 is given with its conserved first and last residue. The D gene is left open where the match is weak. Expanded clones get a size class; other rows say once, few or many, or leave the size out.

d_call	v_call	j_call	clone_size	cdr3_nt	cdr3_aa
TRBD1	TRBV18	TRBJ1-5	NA	TGTGCCAGCTCACCACAGTTACAGGGGACCTCAAGTAAGCCCCAGCATTTT	CASSPQLQGTSSKPQHF
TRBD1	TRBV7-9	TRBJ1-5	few	TGTGCCAGCAGCTCCTCCGGGACAGGGTTAAAACAGCCCCAGCATTTT	CASSSSGTGLKQPQHF
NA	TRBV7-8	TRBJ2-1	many	TGTGCCAGCAGCTTAGACGGCTCGGCAGGGATCACCCTCAATGAGCAGTTCTTC	CASSLDGSAGITLNEQFF
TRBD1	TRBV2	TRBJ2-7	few	TGTGCCAGCAATTCGGGGACAGGGGGCTACGAGCAGTACTTC	CASNSGTGGYEQYF
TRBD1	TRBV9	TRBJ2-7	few	TGTGCCAGCAGCGTAGGACAGGGGTTCTCCTACGAGCAGTACTTC	CASSVGQGFSYEQYF
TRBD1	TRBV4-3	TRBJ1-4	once	TGCGCCAGCAGCTTAGTAAGGGGGCTGAATGAAAAACTGTTCTTT	CASSLVRGLNEKLFF
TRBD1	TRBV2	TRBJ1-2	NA	TGTGCCAGCAGTGGCCAGGGGGCGAATGGCTACACCTTC	CASSGQGANGYTF
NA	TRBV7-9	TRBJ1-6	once	TGTGCCAGCACTCCGGTTTGGGGGGTCGGTAATTCACCCCTCCACTTT	CASTPVWGVGNSPLHF
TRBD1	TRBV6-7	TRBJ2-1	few	TGTGCCAGCACTACCCTTCGGGACAGACCCTACAATGAGCAGTTCTTC	CASTTLRDRPYNEQFF
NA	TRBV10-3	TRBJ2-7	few	TGTGCCATCAGTGAGCCAGGGGTGAGCTCCTACGAGCAGTACTTC	CAISEPGVSSYEQYF
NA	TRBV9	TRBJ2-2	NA	TGTGCCAGCAGCGACTTAGCAGCTATCGACACCGGGGAGCTGTTTTTT	CASSDLAAIDTGELFF
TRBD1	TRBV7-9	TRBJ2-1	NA	TGTGCCAGCAGCCCTTACAGGGGGTTAACCTACAATGAGCAGTTCTTC	CASSPYRGLTYNEQFF
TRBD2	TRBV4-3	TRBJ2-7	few	TGCGCCAGCAGCCGCCACGGGACTAGTACCTACGAGCAGTACTTC	CASSRHGTSTYEQYF
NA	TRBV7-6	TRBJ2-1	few	TGTGCCAGCAGAGCTACCGGCAATGAGCAGTTCTTC	CASRATGNEQFF
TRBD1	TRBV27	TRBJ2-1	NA	TGTGCCAGCAGAAGAACAGGGGTCAATGAGCAGTTCTTC	CASRRTGVNEQFF
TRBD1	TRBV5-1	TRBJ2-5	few	TGCGCCAGCAGCACATCACCGGGACAGGGTTCCGAGACCCAGTACTTC	CASSTSPGQGSETQYF
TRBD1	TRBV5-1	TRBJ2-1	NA	TGCGCCAGCAGCTTGGACGGGACAGGCGTAGATGAGCAGTTCTTC	CASSLDGTGVDEQFF
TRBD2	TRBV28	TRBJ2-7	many	TGTGCCAGTTTCGGACTAGCGGGAGGACGCTACGAGCAGTACTTC	CASFGLAGGRYEQYF
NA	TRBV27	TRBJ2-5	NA	TGTGCCAGCAGTTTAGGTCAGGGGCTTTTGAAGACCCAGTACTTC	CASSLGQGLLKTQYF
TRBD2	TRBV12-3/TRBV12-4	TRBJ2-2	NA	TGTACCAGCAGTTTATTCGGGGGGGACACCGGGGAGCTGTTTTTT	CTSSLFGGDTGELFF
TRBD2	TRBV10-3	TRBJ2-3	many	TGTGCCATCAACCTAGCGGGGGGGCAAGATACGCAGTATTTT	CAINLAGGQDTQYF
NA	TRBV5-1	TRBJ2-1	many	TGCGCCAGCAGCTTGGTTTTGCAAGTGGCCTACAATGAGCAGTTCTTC	CASSLVLQVAYNEQFF
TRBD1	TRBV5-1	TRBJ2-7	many	TGTGCCAGCAGCGCCGGGACAGCCTACGAGCAGTACTTC	CASSAGTAYEQYF